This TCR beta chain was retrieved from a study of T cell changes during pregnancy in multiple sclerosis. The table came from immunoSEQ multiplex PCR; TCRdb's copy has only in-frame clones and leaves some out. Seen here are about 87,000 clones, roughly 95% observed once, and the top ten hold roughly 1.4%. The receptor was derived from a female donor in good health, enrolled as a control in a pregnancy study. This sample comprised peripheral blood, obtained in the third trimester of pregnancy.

CDR3 coding DNA: TGTGCCACCAGCAGAGGACAGACTCTCCCTTCTTTTTTCTTC. Encoded protein: CATSRGQTLPSFFF. The gene calls are TRBV15 and TRBJ2-1, with TRBD1 as a possible D gene (5 bases). The CDR3 extends over 14 amino acids. V was clipped by 1 base and J by 16 bases, with 20 bases between them. From germline, CDR1 is LNHNV and CDR2 YYDKDF (reference sequence).